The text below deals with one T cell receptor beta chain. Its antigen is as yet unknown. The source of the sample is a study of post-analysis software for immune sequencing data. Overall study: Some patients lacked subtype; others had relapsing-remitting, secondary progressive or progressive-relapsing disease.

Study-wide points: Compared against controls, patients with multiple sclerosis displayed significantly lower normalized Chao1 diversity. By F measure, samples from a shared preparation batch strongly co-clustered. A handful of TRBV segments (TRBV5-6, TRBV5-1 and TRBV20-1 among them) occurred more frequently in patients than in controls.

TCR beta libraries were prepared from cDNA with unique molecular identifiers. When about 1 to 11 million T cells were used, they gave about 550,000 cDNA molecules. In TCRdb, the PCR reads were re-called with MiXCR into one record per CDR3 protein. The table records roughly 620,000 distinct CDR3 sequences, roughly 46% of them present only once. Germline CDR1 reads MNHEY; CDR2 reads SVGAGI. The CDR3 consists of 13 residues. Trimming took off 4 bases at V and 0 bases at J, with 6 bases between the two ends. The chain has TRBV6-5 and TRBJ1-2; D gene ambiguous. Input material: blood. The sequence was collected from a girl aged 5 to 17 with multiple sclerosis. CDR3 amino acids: CASSLSTNYGYTF. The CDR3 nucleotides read TGTGCCAGCAGTTTGTCCACTAACTATGGCTACACCTTC.